One TCR beta chain is described in this entry. As yet, its antigen is unknown. These data are taken from a study of vaccination effects on CD4 cells after COVID-19. Whole-study findings and limits: Marked contraction was observed in infection-induced and vaccine-induced clones late after vaccination.

TCRdb's copy holds only in-frame clones and misses some; the assay was immunoSEQ multiplex PCR. The data show 25,000 to 35,000 clones, 65% to 75% seen once. Antigen-specific CD4+ T cell clonotypes were called by their expansion after viral peptide-pool culture in ViraFEST. Following culture for about ten days, CD4+ T cells were isolated. Prior SARS-CoV-2 infection was absent in the vaccine recipients, as shown by negative nucleocapsid antibodies. Days 3 and 7 saw half the medium replaced with IL-2 medium. CDR1 is MNHEY, CDR2 SMNVEV, per germline (reference sequence). CDR3 length: 18 residues. Trimming removed 4 bases at V and 0 bases at J, with 19 bases between.

The TCR was taken from a human donor who received a COVID-19 vaccine. This rearrangement joins TRBV27 to TRBJ1-5, with D tentatively TRBD1 (6 bases). The sample consisted of CD4+ T cells from PBMCs cultured with SARS-CoV-2 spike peptides, taken before COVID-19 vaccination. The CDR3 DNA reads TGTGCCAGCAGTTGGGTCGACAGGTTCTATTATAGCAATCAGCCCCAGCATTTT. This sequence encodes CASSWVDRFYYSNQPQHF.